Sequencing of this T cell receptor beta chain was carried out in a study of blood T cell repertoires in COVID-19. Study summary: Collection of acute and convalescent COVID-19 samples took place in the United States, Italy and Spain.

In the source study's methods: Amplification of reference gene primers was used by the study to estimate nucleated cell counts. Here immunoSEQ multiplex PCR was the method, and the copy in TCRdb shows in-frame clones only, minus some. D and trimming were read from the DNA, whereas the V and J calls and clone size are those reported in that table. The profile shows approximately 180,000 clones, over 70% of them singletons. The germline V gene encodes CDR1 MNHEY and CDR2 SVGEGT. The CDR3 consists of 14 residues. Trimming cost V 4 bases and J 3 bases; bases outside gene matches: 4. What was sequenced was peripheral blood. The chain uses TRBV6-2 or TRBV6-3 and TRBJ2-7, with 9 bases matching TRBD2. This TCR came from a woman between 40 and 55 years old with COVID-19, enrolled during active disease. CDR3 sequence (DNA): TGTGCCAGCAGTTCCCCGACTAGCGGCTACGAGCAGTACTTC. Protein sequence: CASSSPTSGYEQYF.